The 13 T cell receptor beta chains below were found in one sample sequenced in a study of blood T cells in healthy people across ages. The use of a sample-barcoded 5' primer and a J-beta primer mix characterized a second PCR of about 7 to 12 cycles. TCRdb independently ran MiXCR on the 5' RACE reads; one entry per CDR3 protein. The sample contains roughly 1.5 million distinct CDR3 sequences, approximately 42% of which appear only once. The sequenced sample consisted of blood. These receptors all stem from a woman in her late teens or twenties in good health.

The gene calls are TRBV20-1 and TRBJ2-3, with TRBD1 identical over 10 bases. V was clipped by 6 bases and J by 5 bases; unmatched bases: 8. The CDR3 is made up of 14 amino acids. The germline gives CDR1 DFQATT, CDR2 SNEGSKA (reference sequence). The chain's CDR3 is CSAPGQGLKDTQYF. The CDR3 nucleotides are TGCAGTGCCCCGGGACAGGGGTTGAAAGATACGCAGTATTTT.

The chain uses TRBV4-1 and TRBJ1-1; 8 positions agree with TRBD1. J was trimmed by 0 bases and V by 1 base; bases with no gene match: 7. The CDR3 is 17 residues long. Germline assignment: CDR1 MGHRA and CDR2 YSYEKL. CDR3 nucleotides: TGCGCCAGCAGCCAAGCCGGGACAGGAGGGATGAACACTGAAGCTTTCTTT. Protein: CASSQAGTGGMNTEAFF.

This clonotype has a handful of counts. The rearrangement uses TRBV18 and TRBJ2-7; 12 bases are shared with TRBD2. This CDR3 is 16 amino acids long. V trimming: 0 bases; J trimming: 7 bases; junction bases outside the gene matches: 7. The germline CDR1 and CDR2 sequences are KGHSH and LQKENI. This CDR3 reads CASSPPLAGGYNEQYF. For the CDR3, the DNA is TGTGCCAGCTCACCACCACTAGCGGGGGGATACAATGAGCAGTACTTC. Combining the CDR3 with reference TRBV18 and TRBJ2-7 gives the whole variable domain NAGVMQNPRHLVRRRGQEARLRCSPMKGHSHVYWYRQLPEEGLKFMVYLQKENIIDESGMPKERFSAEFPKEGPSILRIQQVVRGDSAAYFCASSPPLAGGYNEQYFGPGTRLTVT.

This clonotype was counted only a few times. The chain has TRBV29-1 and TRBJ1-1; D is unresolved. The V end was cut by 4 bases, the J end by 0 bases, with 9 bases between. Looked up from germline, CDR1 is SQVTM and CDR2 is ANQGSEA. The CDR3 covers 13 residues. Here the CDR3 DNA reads TGCAGCGTTGGGCCCGCCGTGAACACTGAAGCTTTCTTT. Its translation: CSVGPAVNTEAFF.

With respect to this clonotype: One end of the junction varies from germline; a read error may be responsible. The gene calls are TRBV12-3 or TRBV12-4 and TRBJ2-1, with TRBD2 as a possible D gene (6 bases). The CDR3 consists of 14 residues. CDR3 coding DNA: TGTGCCAGCAGCTTAGTGGAGGGGCTCAATGAGCAGTTCTTC. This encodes CASSLVEGLNEQFF.

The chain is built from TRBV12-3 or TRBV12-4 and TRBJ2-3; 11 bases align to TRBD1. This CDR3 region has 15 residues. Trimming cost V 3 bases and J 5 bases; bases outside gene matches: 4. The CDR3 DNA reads TGTGCCAGCAGTTTTTGGACAGGGGGCCAAGATACGCAGTATTTT. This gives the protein CASSFWTGGQDTQYF.

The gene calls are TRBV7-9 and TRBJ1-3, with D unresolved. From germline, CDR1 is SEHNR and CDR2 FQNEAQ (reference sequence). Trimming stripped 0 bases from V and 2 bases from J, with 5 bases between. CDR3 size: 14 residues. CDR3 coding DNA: TGTGCCAGCAGCTTAGCGGAAGCTGGAAACACCATATATTTT. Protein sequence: CASSLAEAGNTIYF.

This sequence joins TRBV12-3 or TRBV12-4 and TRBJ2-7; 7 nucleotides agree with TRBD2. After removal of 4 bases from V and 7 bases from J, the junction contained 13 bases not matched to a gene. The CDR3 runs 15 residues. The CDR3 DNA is TGTGCCAGCAGTTCGGGACTAACGGAGTACAATGAGCAGTACTTC. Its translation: CASSSGLTEYNEQYF.

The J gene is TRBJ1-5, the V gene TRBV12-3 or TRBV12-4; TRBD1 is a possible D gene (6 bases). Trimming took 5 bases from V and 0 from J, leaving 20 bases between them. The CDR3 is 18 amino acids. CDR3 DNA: TGTGCCAGCAGTCTTATGAGAAGGGGGATTTATAGCAATCAGCCCCAGCATTTT. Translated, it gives CASSLMRRGIYSNQPQHF.

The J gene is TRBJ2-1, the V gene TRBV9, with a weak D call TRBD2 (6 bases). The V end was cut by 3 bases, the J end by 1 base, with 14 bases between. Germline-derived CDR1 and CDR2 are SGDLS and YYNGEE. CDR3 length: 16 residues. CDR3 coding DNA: TGTGCCAGCAGCGCCCTCGGGGGTGGGTCCTACAATGAGCAGTTCTTC. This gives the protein CASSALGGGSYNEQFF. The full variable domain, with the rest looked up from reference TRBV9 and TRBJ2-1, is DSGVTQTPKHLITATGQRVTLRCSPRSGDLSVYWYQQSLDQGLQFLIQYYNGEERAKGNILERFSAQQFPDLHSELNLSSLELGDSALYFCASSALGGGSYNEQFFGPGTRLTVL.

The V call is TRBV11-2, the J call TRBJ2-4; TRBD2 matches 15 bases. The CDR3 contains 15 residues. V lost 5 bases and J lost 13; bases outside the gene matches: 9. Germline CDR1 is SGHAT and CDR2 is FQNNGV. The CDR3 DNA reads TGTGCCAGCAGCCCGAGGACTAGCGGGGGGGCTGAGCAGTACTTC. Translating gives CASSPRTSGGAEQYF. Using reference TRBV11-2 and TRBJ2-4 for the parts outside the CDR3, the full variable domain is EAGVAQSPRYKIIEKRQSVAFWCNPISGHATLYWYQQILGQGPKLLIQFQNNGVVDDSQLPKDRFSAERLKGVDSTLKIQPAKLEDSAVYLCASSPRTSGGAEQYFGAGTRLSVL.

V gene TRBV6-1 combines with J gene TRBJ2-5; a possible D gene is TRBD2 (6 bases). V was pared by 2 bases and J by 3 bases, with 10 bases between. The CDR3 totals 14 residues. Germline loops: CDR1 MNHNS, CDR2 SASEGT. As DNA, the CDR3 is TGTGCCAGCAGTGAACCCGGGGGAGAAGAGACCCAGTACTTC. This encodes CASSEPGGEETQYF.

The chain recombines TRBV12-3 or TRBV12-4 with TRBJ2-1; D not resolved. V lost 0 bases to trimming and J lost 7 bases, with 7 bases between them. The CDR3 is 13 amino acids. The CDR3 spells CASSLALWNEQFF. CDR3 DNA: TGTGCCAGCAGTTTAGCGCTATGGAATGAGCAGTTCTTC.